This TCR beta chain emerged from a study of radiation and T cells in renal cell carcinoma. Study-level background: Nephrectomy followed 15 Gy stereotactic body radiation by 4 weeks.

Points from the study as a whole: Pretreatment tumor biopsies were lacking, so baseline clonotypes are unknown. From baseline, blood top tumor clonotypes peaked at 2 weeks post-radiation.

This clone appeared once. What it binds is not known. Other nucleotide sequences from this sample produce the same CDR3. The table came from immunoSEQ multiplex PCR; TCRdb's copy has only in-frame clones and leaves some out. The sample has roughly 60,000 clones, 70% to 80% seen once; the top ten hold approximately 7%. Regarding time point: blood 2 weeks post-SBRT. Treatment denoted: 15 Gy SBRT to primary tumor, nephrectomy 4 weeks later. After SBRT, blood was collected at 2 and 4 weeks, plus baseline. The germline gives CDR1 MNHNS, CDR2 SASEGT. V lost 5 bases to trimming and J lost 0 bases; unmatched junction nucleotides: 5. The CDR3 extends over 15 amino acids.

The rearrangement uses TRBV6-1 and TRBJ1-1, with 8 bases identical to TRBD1. This specimen consisted of blood, obtained from a patient whose treatment included radiotherapy and nephrectomy. The clonotype originates from a man aged 55 to 69 with renal cell carcinoma. CDR3 sequence: CASSTWGQVNTEAFF. CDR3 DNA: TGTGCCAGCAGTACCTGGGGACAGGTGAACACTGAAGCTTTCTTT.